These 23 T cell receptor beta chains share one sample of origin, sequenced in a study of blood T cell repertoires in COVID-19. Clones were read by immunoSEQ multiplex PCR, and TCRdb kept only the in-frame ones, dropping some. The sample lists about 310,000 clones, about 85% occurring once. Sequencing input: PBMCs or T cells enriched from blood (not recorded which). These receptors came from a woman aged 30 to 39 who had been exposed to COVID-19.

The chain uses TRBV9 and TRBJ2-7; D may be TRBD1 (5 bases). Germline CDR1 SGDLS, CDR2 YYNGEE. V was cut by 6 bases and J by 1 base, with 14 bases left in between. The CDR3 spans 14 residues. This chain's CDR3 is CASNKGQGSYEQYF. CDR3 bases: TGTGCCAGCAACAAAGGACAAGGTTCCTACGAGCAGTACTTC.

This clone has a single count. The chain links TRBV7-8 to TRBJ1-1; tentatively, D is TRBD1 (6 bases). Germline V gene sequence: CDR1 SGHVS, CDR2 FQNEAQ. The CDR3 consists of 14 residues. The germline V and J ends were trimmed by 4 bases and 4 bases, with 13 bases remaining between them. The CDR3 nucleotides read TGTGCCAGCAGCTCACAGGGCATGAGCACTGAAGCTTTCTTT. Translation gives CASSSQGMSTEAFF.

This clone turned up a few times. The gene calls are TRBV19 and TRBJ1-2; 8 bases are a match to TRBD1. This CDR3 contains 16 residues. The V gene's germline CDR1 is LNHDA and CDR2 SQIVND (reference sequence). Trimming at V came to 5 bases and at J to 2 bases, leaving 10 bases not matched to a gene. The CDR3 DNA sequence: TGTGCCAGTAGTCCCCTACTGACAGGGGCAAACTATGGCTACACCTTC. It specifies CASSPLLTGANYGYTF.

This chain connects TRBV5-1 to TRBJ1-1; D is unresolved. Germline assignment: CDR1 SGHRS and CDR2 YFSETQ. V shed 1 base and J shed 1 base, with 11 bases lying between them. The CDR3 length is 15 residues. CDR3 in DNA: TGCGCCAGCAGCTTGTTGCTATTATCGAACACTGAAGCTTTCTTT. Encoded protein: CASSLLLLSNTEAFF.

This clone was seen once. The V gene is TRBV10-3, the J gene TRBJ1-1, with 10 bases matching TRBD1. Trimming removed 7 bases from V and 4 bases from J; junction bases left unmatched: 9. The CDR3 covers 15 residues. Germline CDR1 is ENHRY and CDR2 is SYGVKD. CDR3 DNA: TGTGCCATCACCGATCAACGGACAGGGGGCACTGAAGCTTTCTTT. It codes for CAITDQRTGGTEAFF.

J is TRBJ1-4 and V is TRBV9, with 10 bases lining up with TRBD1. The length of the CDR3 is 16 residues. Germline V gene lookup returns CDR1 SGDLS and CDR2 YYNGEE. Trimming cost V 2 bases and J 8 bases; bases outside gene matches: 9. The CDR3 sequence is CASSVTGTGVGEKLFF. As DNA, the CDR3 is TGTGCCAGCAGCGTGACCGGGACAGGGGTTGGCGAAAAACTGTTTTTT.

The V and J genes are TRBV5-1 and TRBJ2-5, with 10 positions matching TRBD1. J was trimmed by 5 bases and V by 2 bases; bases with no gene match: 3. CDR1 SGHRS and CDR2 YFSETQ come from the germline V gene. The CDR3 sequence is 14 residues long. The CDR3 DNA reads TGCGCCAGCAGCTTAGACAGGGGGCCGGAGACCCAGTACTTC. Its translation is CASSLDRGPETQYF.

The J gene is TRBJ1-1, the V gene TRBV5-4, with D possibly TRBD1 on 5 matching bases. V dropped 4 bases and J dropped 0 bases, with 13 bases sitting between them. Germline CDR1 SGHNT, CDR2 YYREEE (reference sequence). The CDR3 spans 15 residues. CDR3 sequence (DNA): TGTGCCAGCAGCCCAAATGCAGGGTTGAACACTGAAGCTTTCTTT. Residues: CASSPNAGLNTEAFF.

The rearrangement uses TRBV12-3 or TRBV12-4 and TRBJ1-1; D possibly corresponds to TRBD1 (5 bases). The CDR3 totals 13 residues. Trimming stripped 6 bases from V and 4 bases from J, with 12 bases between. CDR3 sequence (DNA): TGTGCCAGCAGGCCGACGGGGGGCACTGAAGCTTTCTTT. Translating gives CASRPTGGTEAFF.

J is TRBJ1-6 and V is TRBV19; TRBD1 matches 7 bases. V was pared by 4 bases and J by 5 bases, with 5 bases of the junction left unmatched. In germline, CDR1 is LNHDA, CDR2 SQIVND (reference sequence). The CDR3 spans 15 residues. CDR3 amino acids: CASSSVGQNNSPLHF. CDR3 bases: TGTGCCAGTAGTAGTGTGGGACAGAATAATTCACCCCTCCACTTT. Drawing the rest from reference TRBV19 and TRBJ1-6, the complete variable domain is DGGITQSPKYLFRKEGQNVTLSCEQNLNHDAMYWYRQDPGQGLRLIYYSQIVNDFQKGDIAEGYSVSREKKESFPLTVTSAQKNPTAFYLCASSSVGQNNSPLHFGNGTRLTVT.

A remark on this clone: The junction differs from germline at one of its ends, possibly a read error. This chain uses TRBV28 with TRBJ2-1; a weak D match, TRBD2 (6 bases). The germline CDR1 and CDR2 sequences are MDHEN and SYDVKM. The CDR3 runs 16 residues. The CDR3 nucleotides are TGTGCCAGCATTGCGCCGGCGGGGTTATCCTGCAATGAGCAGTTCTTC. This gives the protein CASIAPAGLSCNEQFF.

The chain recombines TRBV6-5 with TRBJ2-2; 9 bases line up with TRBD1. The CDR3 totals 14 residues. Trimming removed 5 bases from V and 7 bases from J; junction bases left unmatched: 5. Germline assignment: CDR1 MNHEY and CDR2 SVGAGI. The CDR3 region is CASSRTGEGGELFF. CDR3 coding DNA: TGTGCCAGCAGTCGGACAGGGGAGGGCGGGGAGCTGTTTTTT.

The chain links TRBV28 to TRBJ1-2, with TRBD1 as a possible D gene (5 bases). From germline, CDR1 is MDHEN and CDR2 SYDVKM. Trimming removed 2 bases at V and 6 bases at J, with 13 bases between. This CDR3 is 14 amino acids long. Here the CDR3 DNA reads TGTGCCAGCAGTTTAGGCAGGGAAATGAATGGCTACACCTTC. It codes for CASSLGREMNGYTF.

This chain joins TRBV7-8 and TRBJ2-2; 12 bases fit TRBD2. CDR1 and CDR2 (germline): SGHVS, FQNEAQ. This CDR3 is built from 16 residues. J was trimmed by 7 bases and V by 3 bases; bases with no gene match: 6. CDR3 in DNA: TGTGCCAGCAGCTTTGGGACTAGCGGGCGCGGCGGGGAGCTGTTTTTT. Protein: CASSFGTSGRGGELFF.

V gene TRBV7-9 combines with J gene TRBJ2-2; tentatively, D is TRBD2 (7 bases). CDR1 is SEHNR and CDR2 is FQNEAQ in the germline V gene (reference sequence). The CDR3 extends over 15 amino acids. Trimming removed 2 bases from V and 6 bases from J, with 13 bases in between. CDR3 protein: CASSLRSGTPGELFF. CDR3 bases: TGTGCCAGCAGCTTAAGGAGCGGGACACCCGGGGAGCTGTTTTTT.

V is TRBV3-1 (or the pseudogene TRBV3-2) and J is TRBJ1-1, with a possible D match to TRBD1 (6 bases). The CDR3 has 17 amino acids. V shed 1 base and J shed 0 bases, with 15 bases lying between them. CDR1 and CDR2 from the germline V gene are LGHDT and YNNKEL (reference sequence). The chain's CDR3 is CASSQADRMGMNTEAFF. For the CDR3, the DNA is TGTGCCAGCAGCCAAGCCGACAGGATGGGGATGAACACTGAAGCTTTCTTT.

About this clone: The sample has other DNA sequences that encode this CDR3 too. The V and J genes are TRBV30 and TRBJ1-2; 9 positions agree with TRBD1. V lost 2 bases, J lost 4 bases, and 2 bases stayed unmatched. The CDR3 is 13 amino acids. Germline values: CDR1 GTSNPN, CDR2 SVGIG (reference sequence). The CDR3 DNA sequence: TGTGCCTGGAGTCCGGACAGGGGCTATGGCTACACCTTC. Amino acid sequence: CAWSPDRGYGYTF.

This chain uses TRBV30 with TRBJ2-5; D gene ambiguous. Trimming removed 0 bases at V and 4 bases at J, with 6 bases between. The germline V gene has CDR1 GTSNPN and CDR2 SVGIG (reference sequence). The length of the CDR3 is 12 residues. The CDR3 loop reads CAWSVISETQYF. The CDR3 DNA is TGTGCCTGGAGTGTAATCTCAGAGACCCAGTACTTC. The full variable domain, in which reference TRBV30 and TRBJ2-5 provide the parts outside the CDR3, is SQTIHQWPATLVQPVGSPLSLECTVEGTSNPNLYWYRQAAGRGLQLLFYSVGIGQISSEVPQNLSASRPQDRQFILSSKKLLLSDSGFYLCAWSVISETQYFGPGTRLLVL.

This chain links TRBV6-5 with TRBJ1-2; D is perhaps TRBD1 (5 bases). V was pared by 0 bases and J by 5 bases, with 16 bases between. The CDR3 is made up of 16 amino acids. Per the germline V gene, CDR1 is MNHEY and CDR2 is SVGAGI. As DNA, the CDR3 is TGTGCCAGCAGTTACTCGAGATCGACAGTATCATATGGCTACACCTTC. The encoded protein is CASSYSRSTVSYGYTF.

The genes are TRBV5-1 and TRBJ2-5; 7 positions match TRBD1. Germline values: CDR1 SGHRS, CDR2 YFSETQ. The CDR3 has 13 amino acids. J lost 2 bases, V lost 4 bases, and 2 bases had no gene match. CDR3 amino acids: CASSMGQQETQYF. CDR3 coding DNA: TGCGCCAGCAGCATGGGACAGCAAGAGACCCAGTACTTC.

By sample share, this clone is medium-sized. This chain uses TRBV4-1 with TRBJ2-7, with D tentatively TRBD2 (5 bases). This CDR3 is built from 11 residues. Looked up from germline, CDR1 is MGHRA and CDR2 is YSYEKL. V lost 3 bases and J lost 5, with 5 bases in between. CDR3 DNA: TGCGCCAGCAGCCACGGGAACGAGCAGTACTTC. Protein: CASSHGNEQYF.

J is TRBJ1-1 and V is TRBV7-2; 7 bases fit TRBD1. From germline, CDR1 is SGHTA and CDR2 FQGNSA. The CDR3 is 13 residues long. The trim removed 5 bases at V and 8 bases at J, leaving 8 bases unmatched. CDR3 sequence: CASSPDRVREAFF. DNA of the CDR3: TGTGCCAGCAGCCCAGACAGGGTTAGGGAAGCTTTCTTT.

CDR3 nucleotides: TGTGCCAGCAGCCCTACAATGGAGGGAAACATTCAGTACTTC. It codes for CASSPTMEGNIQYF. V usage is TRBV7-9 and J usage is TRBJ2-4; TRBD2 might be the D (6 bases). Germline V lookup: CDR1 SEHNR, CDR2 FQNEAQ (reference sequence). The CDR3 runs 14 residues. V was clipped by 5 bases and J by 6 bases, with 14 bases between them.